These 20 T cell receptor beta chains share one sample of origin, sequenced in a study of T cells in Graves' hyperthyroidism and ophthalmopathy. Template material for amplifying TCR beta CDR3 regions consisted of RNA transcripts. Using the HTBI primer set, a first-round RT-PCR was run on the TCR CDR3. Via MiXCR, TCRdb re-called the multiplex PCR reads, giving one row per CDR3 protein. The sample consists of around 760,000 distinct CDR3 sequences, 35% of them appearing once. The sequencing input was blood. These receptor sequences come from a woman in her 40s with Graves' hyperthyroidism.

Notes on this clonotype: One end of the junction fails to match germline, which may point to a read error. J is TRBJ2-7 and V is TRBV13; 7 nucleotides align to TRBD1. Germline V CDR1 and CDR2: PRHDT, FYEKMQ (reference sequence). There are 17 residues in the CDR3. CDR3 nucleotides: TGTGCCAGCAACTTATCACAGGGGCTGGCCCTAAGATACGAGCAGTACTTC. Protein product: CASNLSQGLALRYEQYF.

There are many counts of this clonotype. The J gene is TRBJ2-6, the V gene TRBV7-9; 7 bases agree with TRBD1. J was trimmed by 0 bases and V by 5 bases; bases with no gene match: 10. There are 18 residues in the CDR3. Germline V gives CDR1 SEHNR, CDR2 FQNEAQ (reference sequence). The CDR3 region is CASSLRPGQSSGANVLTF. As DNA, the CDR3 is TGTGCCAGCAGCCTCCGACCGGGACAGAGCTCTGGGGCCAACGTCCTGACTTTC.

This clonotype was counted ten times or more. This chain links TRBV5-8 with TRBJ2-7, with TRBD2 matching over 11 bases. The V gene's germline CDR1 is SGHTS and CDR2 YDEGEE. Germline trimming cut 4 bases from V and 0 bases from J; bases unmatched to any gene: 6. The CDR3 loop spans 16 amino acids. The CDR3 DNA sequence: TGTGCCAGCAGCACCGGACTAGCGGGCCTCTCCTACGAGCAGTACTTC. Translated, it gives CASSTGLAGLSYEQYF.

J is TRBJ1-6 and V is TRBV7-2, with D possibly matching TRBD1 (5 bases). CDR1 is SGHTA and CDR2 is FQGNSA in the germline V gene. The CDR3 is 13 amino acids. The CDR3 spells CAGPGDLNSPLHF. The CDR3 DNA sequence: TGTGCTGGACCTGGGGACCTTAATTCACCCCTCCACTTT.

The chain joins TRBV6-2 or TRBV6-3 to TRBJ2-5, with a possible D match to TRBD2 (6 bases). Trimming took 7 bases from V and 5 from J, leaving 20 bases between them. The CDR3 has 15 amino acids. Germline V gene sequence: CDR1 MNHEY, CDR2 SVGEGT. CDR3 DNA: TGTGCCAGCACCTGGGGAGGCGGTACAACCGAGACCCAGTACTTC. Residues: CASTWGGGTTETQYF.

This chain links TRBV6-6 with TRBJ1-2; 7 nucleotides match TRBD1. Germline values: CDR1 MNHNY, CDR2 SVGAGI (reference sequence). The CDR3 loop spans 15 amino acids. Germline trimming cut 9 bases from V and 4 bases from J; bases unmatched to any gene: 14. CDR3 nucleotides: TGTGCCAGTTCCCGAGACAGGGTGGGAGGCTATGGCTACACCTTC. Translating gives CASSRDRVGGYGYTF.

The chain uses TRBV7-9 and TRBJ1-2, with unresolved D. Per germline, CDR1 SEHNR and CDR2 FQNEAQ (reference sequence). The V end lost 4 bases, the J end lost 7 bases, and 7 bases lay between the germline ends. The CDR3 runs to 11 residues. The CDR3 DNA sequence: TGTGCCAGCAGCTCCGACTTTGGCTACACCTTC. Its protein is CASSSDFGYTF.

The chain joins TRBV6-5 to TRBJ1-5; 7 bases match TRBD1. Germline CDR1 reads MNHEY; CDR2 reads SVGAGI. CDR3 length: 16 amino acids. V lost 6 bases to trimming and J lost 1 base; unmatched junction nucleotides: 9. The DNA of the CDR3 is TGTGCCAGCAGACCCTGGACAGGTGGGAGCAATCAGCCCCAGCATTTT. Its protein product is CASRPWTGGSNQPQHF.

This clonotype has at least ten counts. This chain joins TRBV24-1 and TRBJ2-1; TRBD1 matches 9 bases. The CDR3 is made up of 13 amino acids. V trimming: 9 bases; J trimming: 9 bases; junction bases outside the gene matches: 8. Per germline, CDR1 KGHDR and CDR2 SFDVKD. DNA for the CDR3: TGTGCCACCGAGAGACAGGGGGTGGGTGAGCAGTTCTTC. Translating it yields CATERQGVGEQFF.

Only a few counts were recorded for this clonotype. V is TRBV6-5 and J is TRBJ2-2; D might be TRBD1 (5 bases). Germline assignment: CDR1 MNHEY and CDR2 SVGAGI. The ends were cut back, 2 bases at V and 0 bases at J, with 10 bases in the middle. This CDR3 spans 16 amino acids. The CDR3 DNA reads TGTGCCAGCAGTTACGTGGGGCCATCGAACACCGGGGAGCTGTTTTTT. It encodes CASSYVGPSNTGELFF.

The rearrangement links TRBV19 to TRBJ1-3; D remains unclear. Germline V CDR1 and CDR2: LNHDA, SQIVND (reference sequence). V shed 5 bases and J shed 3 bases, with 11 bases lying between them. The CDR3 consists of 14 residues. DNA of the CDR3: TGTGCCAGTAGTTTGGGTAGCTATGGAAACACCATATATTTT. Protein sequence: CASSLGSYGNTIYF.

This clonotype was seen ten or more times. V and J are TRBV24-1 and TRBJ1-2, with D perhaps matching TRBD1 (5 bases). V was cut by 9 bases and J by 2 bases, with 12 bases left in between. CDR1 KGHDR and CDR2 SFDVKD come from the germline V gene. The CDR3 has 13 residues. The CDR3 spells CATGTDSNYGYTF. CDR3 bases: TGTGCCACCGGGACGGACTCCAACTATGGCTACACCTTC.

This chain uses TRBV25-1 with TRBJ2-7; TRBD2 agrees at 7 bases. This CDR3 spans 14 amino acids. Germline-derived CDR1 and CDR2 are MGHDK and SYGVNS. V was pared by 6 bases and J by 4 bases, with 9 bases of the junction left unmatched. CDR3 nucleotide sequence: TGTGCCAGCAGCCCGGGGAGGGCATGGTACGAGCAGTACTTC. Translation: CASSPGRAWYEQYF.

In its sample, this clonotype was seen many times. J is TRBJ2-5 and V is TRBV10-3, with TRBD1 matching 7 bases. This CDR3 is 15 amino acids long. The V segment lost 0 bases and the J segment 4 bases; nucleotides outside the gene matches: 5. The germline CDR1 and CDR2 sequences are ENHRY and SYGVKD. The CDR3 loop reads CAISESLAGGETQYF. The CDR3 DNA sequence: TGTGCCATCAGTGAGTCCCTGGCAGGGGGAGAGACCCAGTACTTC.

This clonotype was recorded a few times. This sequence joins TRBV20-1 and TRBJ2-3; D is unclear. Per germline, CDR1 DFQATT and CDR2 SNEGSKA (reference sequence). V gave up 3 bases and J gave up 0 bases, with 10 bases separating them. The CDR3 is made up of 14 amino acids. The CDR3 DNA reads TGCAGTGCTAGTCGGCAGACTAGCACAGATACGCAGTATTTT. Amino acid sequence: CSASRQTSTDTQYF.

This clonotype came up a few times. CDR3 region: CASSIDEGPIRGYTF. The CDR3 DNA is TGTGCCAGTAGTATAGATGAGGGACCCATTAGAGGCTACACCTTC. V and J are TRBV19 and TRBJ1-2, with D possibly matching TRBD1 (5 bases). CDR1 is LNHDA, CDR2 SQIVND, per germline (reference sequence). The V and J ends lost 0 bases and 8 bases respectively, with 16 bases between them. The CDR3 is 15 residues long.

For the CDR3, the DNA is TGTGCCAGCAGCGTAGAGGGGACGGGGGATGGCTACACCTTC. Translation gives CASSVEGTGDGYTF. V gene TRBV9 combines with J gene TRBJ1-2, with D maybe TRBD1 (5 bases). CDR3 length: 14 residues. Germline V gives CDR1 SGDLS, CDR2 YYNGEE. The germline V and J ends were trimmed by 0 bases and 6 bases, with 12 bases remaining between them.

The chain couples TRBV5-6 to TRBJ2-7; D might be TRBD2 (6 bases). Per germline, CDR1 SGHDT and CDR2 YYEEEE. V was clipped by 2 bases and J by 4 bases, with 22 bases between them. The CDR3 has 17 residues. CDR3 in amino acids: CASSFPPAFSGRYEQYF. As DNA, the CDR3 is TGTGCCAGCAGCTTCCCCCCCGCATTTAGCGGACGTTACGAGCAGTACTTC.

This clonotype was seen only a few times. The CDR3 region is CASSTFHRETQYF. DNA for the CDR3: TGTGCCAGCAGCACCTTTCACCGGGAGACCCAGTACTTC. V usage is TRBV5-5 and J usage is TRBJ2-5, with unresolved D. Deletions cut 4 bases from V and 5 bases from J, with 12 bases between. CDR3 length: 13 residues. Germline V gene sequence: CDR1 SGHKS, CDR2 YYEKEE (reference sequence).

This clonotype has only a few counts. The chain couples TRBV6-5 to TRBJ1-2; D uncertain. The germline V and J ends were trimmed by 8 bases and 3 bases, with 13 bases remaining between them. CDR3 size: 13 residues. CDR1 MNHEY and CDR2 SVGAGI come from the germline V gene. DNA of the CDR3: TGTGCCAGCGCCCTGACGGTTGACTATGGCTACACCTTC. As protein: CASALTVDYGYTF.